What follows are 30 T cell receptor beta chains derived from one specimen sequenced in a study of cytomegalovirus exposure and HLA in healthy donors (dated by TCRdb to between 2016 and 2019). Library prep was done by the immunoSEQ multiplex PCR assay. The multiplex PCR relied on a mix of 60 forward primers for TCR Vbeta segments and 13 reverse primers for TCR Jbeta segments. Drawn from immuneACCESS, this table holds only the in-frame rearrangements with V and J called that TCRdb kept. Clones are partly lost; checked studies trace under half to an unresolved V gene and leave the rest unexplained. The sample table includes some 150,000 clones. About 2.2% of the sample belongs to the ten largest clones. The material sequenced was PBMCs. These receptors were obtained from a young woman in good health and CMV-seronegative.

V usage is TRBV7-6 and J usage is TRBJ1-1; 8 bases are a match to TRBD1. The CDR3 contains 16 residues. CDR1 and CDR2 from the germline V gene are SGHVS and FNYEAQ. Trimming at V came to 8 bases and at J to 4 bases, leaving 15 bases not matched to a gene. The CDR3 nucleotides read TGTGCCAGCGTTCTCGGCCCAGGGGGCGAGGGCACTGAAGCTTTCTTT. It codes for CASVLGPGGEGTEAFF.

The genes are TRBV4-2 and TRBJ2-7; 12 bases align to TRBD2. This CDR3 comprises 16 residues. Germline assignment: CDR1 LGHNA and CDR2 YNFKEQ. The V segment lost 4 bases and the J segment 2 bases; nucleotides outside the gene matches: 6. CDR3 nucleotides: TGTGCCAGCAGCCGAGAACTAGCGGGAGGCGCCTACGAGCAGTACGTC. Its translation is CASSRELAGGAYEQYV.

CDR3 in DNA: TGCGCCAGCAGCCACACCGACAGGGCCTACGAGCAGTACTTC. Residues: CASSHTDRAYEQYF. The V call is TRBV4-1, the J call TRBJ2-5, with 7 nucleotides matching TRBD1. The J call may be in error: the DNA end matches TRBJ2-7 better. The CDR3 spans 14 residues. Germline CDR1 is MGHRA and CDR2 is YSYEKL.

This chain connects TRBV29-1 to TRBJ2-3, with TRBD1 matching over 7 bases. Trimming at V came to 5 bases and at J to 3 bases, leaving 8 bases not matched to a gene. Germline CDR1 and CDR2: SQVTM and ANQGSEA. This CDR3 comprises 14 residues. CDR3: CSVRDSWATDTQYF. In DNA, the CDR3 is TGCAGCGTTAGGGACAGCTGGGCTACAGATACGCAGTATTTT.

The gene calls are TRBV6-5 and TRBJ1-2, with D possibly being TRBD1 (6 bases). The V and J ends lost 0 bases and 3 bases respectively, with 14 bases between them. The CDR3 runs to 16 residues. Germline CDR1 reads MNHEY; CDR2 reads SVGAGI. The CDR3 here is CASSYSRGIRDYGYTF. DNA of the CDR3: TGTGCCAGCAGTTACTCGAGGGGGATAAGGGACTATGGCTACACCTTC.

The chain uses TRBV11-2 and TRBJ2-1; 9 bases fit TRBD2. The CDR3 extends over 16 amino acids. V lost 5 bases and J lost 3; bases outside the gene matches: 8. Germline-derived CDR1 and CDR2 are SGHAT and FQNNGV. The CDR3 region has the DNA TGTGCCAGCAGCCCCCGACTAGCGGTAATCTACAATGAGCAGTTCTTC. Its protein is CASSPRLAVIYNEQFF. The whole variable domain, filled in from reference TRBV11-2 and TRBJ2-1, reads EAGVAQSPRYKIIEKRQSVAFWCNPISGHATLYWYQQILGQGPKLLIQFQNNGVVDDSQLPKDRFSAERLKGVDSTLKIQPAKLEDSAVYLCASSPRLAVIYNEQFFGPGTRLTVL.

The chain is built from TRBV18 and TRBJ2-5, with D possibly matching TRBD2 (5 bases). The CDR3 spans 12 residues. Per the germline V gene, CDR1 is KGHSH and CDR2 is LQKENI. The ends were cut back, 3 bases at V and 5 bases at J, with 7 bases in the middle. For the CDR3, the DNA is TGTGCCAGCTCACCCAGGAGGGAGACCCAGTACTTC. Translating it yields CASSPRRETQYF.

This chain links TRBV18 with TRBJ1-2; D call uncertain. Germline V gene data show CDR1 as KGHSH and CDR2 as LQKENI. The length of the CDR3 is 14 residues. The V gene lost 0 bases and the J gene lost 6 bases, with 11 bases spanning the gap. CDR3 residues: CASSPPSRADGYTF. The CDR3 DNA is TGTGCCAGCTCACCACCAAGTCGAGCGGATGGCTACACCTTC.

The chain recombines TRBV6-4 with TRBJ1-1; possibly TRBD1 for D (5 bases). The germline V gene has CDR1 MRHNA and CDR2 SNTAGT. The CDR3 totals 16 residues. Between the trimmed V and J ends, which lost 7 bases and 0 bases, there was a span of 18 bases. CDR3 sequence: CASKTGGCHVNTEAFF. CDR3 in DNA: TGTGCCAGCAAAACAGGTGGGTGCCATGTGAACACTGAAGCTTTCTTT.

The chain joins TRBV7-3 to TRBJ2-2; 12 bases map to TRBD2. The CDR3 is 15 amino acids. Germline lookup yields CDR1 SGHTA and CDR2 FQGTGA. The V segment lost 5 bases and the J segment 5 bases; nucleotides outside the gene matches: 3. CDR3 bases: TGTGCCAGCAGCCCCGGGACTAGCGGGACCGGGGAGCTGTTTTTT. Residues: CASSPGTSGTGELFF.

This chain links TRBV10-1 with TRBJ2-7; TRBD1 matches at 9 bases. V was pared by 4 bases and J by 1 base, with 8 bases of the junction left unmatched. Germline V gene data show CDR1 as WNHNN and CDR2 as SYGVQD (reference sequence). The CDR3 length is 16 residues. CDR3 sequence (DNA): TGCGCCAGCAGTGGGCCCGGGACAGGGCCTTCCTACGAGCAGTACGTC. Translated, it gives CASSGPGTGPSYEQYV.

J is TRBJ2-5 and V is TRBV28, with 7 bases fitting TRBD1. Germline CDR1 and CDR2: MDHEN and SYDVKM. The CDR3 is 16 amino acids. The junction had 15 bases not matched to a gene; V was cut back by 6 bases and J by 5 bases. The CDR3 reads CASSPDRQGQRETQYF. The CDR3, as DNA: TGTGCCAGCAGCCCGGACAGGCAGGGCCAGCGCGAGACCCAGTACTTC.

This chain joins TRBV6-1 and TRBJ2-4; 15 nucleotides agree with TRBD2. The CDR3 covers 15 residues. Germline values: CDR1 MNHNS, CDR2 SASEGT. Trimming took 7 bases from V and 12 from J; bases not matched to a gene: 10. DNA for the CDR3: TGTGCCAGCACCCCACTTGGGACTAGCGGGAGGTCTCAGTACTTC. Translating it yields CASTPLGTSGRSQYF.

The rearrangement joins TRBV7-2 to TRBJ2-7, with 11 bases that match TRBD2. V lost 6 bases, J lost 4 bases, and 5 bases stayed unmatched. The CDR3 spans 14 residues. In germline, CDR1 is SGHTA, CDR2 FQGNSA. CDR3: CASSMTSGTYEQYV. The CDR3 bases are TGTGCCAGCAGTATGACTAGCGGGACGTACGAGCAGTACGTC.

The chain joins TRBV4-1 to TRBJ2-1; D ambiguous. The CDR3 sequence is 11 residues long. Per the germline V gene, CDR1 is MGHRA and CDR2 is YSYEKL. Trimming took off 1 base at V and 13 bases at J, with 8 bases between the two ends. The CDR3 spells CASSQAASQFF. The CDR3 DNA follows: TGCGCCAGCAGCCAAGCGGCTAGTCAGTTCTTC.

This sequence joins TRBV6-5 and TRBJ2-1, with a tentative D call TRBD2 (6 bases). The CDR3 is made up of 14 amino acids. Trimming removed 6 bases at V and 5 bases at J, with 14 bases between. CDR1 is MNHEY, CDR2 SVGAGI, per germline. In DNA, the CDR3 is TGTGCCAGCAGACCCCCGGGAGTTCACAATGAGCAGTTCTTC. Its translation is CASRPPGVHNEQFF.

The chain combines TRBV9 with TRBJ2-1; 11 nucleotides align to TRBD2. The trim removed 0 bases at V and 7 bases at J, leaving 3 bases unmatched. CDR3 length: 15 amino acids. Germline CDR1 reads SGDLS; CDR2 reads YYNGEE. The CDR3 nucleotides are TGTGCCAGCAGCGTAGGGACTAGCGGGTTGAATGAGCAGTTCTTC. It codes for CASSVGTSGLNEQFF.

The chain recombines TRBV29-1 with TRBJ2-5; no firm D call. Germline values: CDR1 SQVTM, CDR2 ANQGSEA. The CDR3 contains 16 residues. V was pared by 5 bases and J by 2 bases, with 21 bases between. The CDR3 protein is CSVIPVKASIQETQYF. The CDR3 coding sequence is TGCAGCGTTATCCCCGTTAAAGCTAGTATTCAAGAGACCCAGTACTTC.

The chain uses TRBV5-5 and TRBJ2-1; 11 bases are a match to TRBD2. The CDR3 spans 15 residues. Looked up from germline, CDR1 is SGHKS and CDR2 is YYEKEE (reference sequence). V shed 4 bases, J shed 9 bases, and the junction held 9 bases outside the gene matches. For the CDR3, the DNA is TGTGCCAGCAGCCCCGGGACTAGCGGACCGTTTGAGCAGTTCTTC. Amino acid sequence: CASSPGTSGPFEQFF.

The rearrangement uses TRBV19 and TRBJ2-6; 10 bases line up with TRBD1. J was trimmed by 8 bases and V by 3 bases; bases with no gene match: 7. The CDR3 totals 16 residues. Germline assignment: CDR1 LNHDA and CDR2 SQIVND (reference sequence). This CDR3 reads CASSILGQGGTNVLTF. The CDR3 nucleotides read TGTGCCAGTAGTATCCTTGGACAGGGGGGGACCAACGTCCTGACTTTC.

The CDR3 nucleotides read TGTGCCAGCAGCCAAGAACATTTCCTGAACACTGAAGCTTTCTTT. Residues: CASSQEHFLNTEAFF. J is TRBJ1-1 and V is TRBV4-2, with unresolved D. Germline V gene data show CDR1 as LGHNA and CDR2 as YNFKEQ. V was trimmed by 0 bases and J by 0 bases, leaving 8 bases between them. CDR3 size: 15 residues.

The genes are TRBV6-5 and TRBJ2-7; 7 bases are shared with TRBD1. The CDR3 covers 15 residues. Trimming removed 5 bases from V and 1 base from J; junction bases left unmatched: 8. Germline CDR1 is MNHEY and CDR2 is SVGAGI. CDR3 sequence: CASSRPGQFSYEQYF. DNA for the CDR3: TGTGCCAGCAGTAGACCGGGACAGTTTTCCTACGAGCAGTACTTC.

J is TRBJ2-3 and V is TRBV7-2; D remains ambiguous. The CDR3 has 13 amino acids. Germline values: CDR1 SGHTA, CDR2 FQGNSA. V was clipped by 3 bases and J by 2 bases, with 6 bases between them. The CDR3 spells CASSFRLTDTQYF. The CDR3 nucleotides are TGTGCCAGCAGCTTTAGACTCACAGATACGCAGTATTTT. Combining the CDR3 with reference TRBV7-2 and TRBJ2-3 gives the whole variable domain GAGVSQSPSNKVTEKGKDVELRCDPISGHTALYWYRQSLGQGLEFLIYFQGNSAPDKSGLPSDRFSAERTGGSVSTLTIQRTQQEDSAVYLCASSFRLTDTQYFGPGTRLTVL.

The chain joins TRBV12-5 to TRBJ2-5; the match to TRBD1 covers 7 bases. Losses at the gene ends were 1 base for V and 4 bases for J; bases not matched to a gene: 0. CDR1 is LGHNT and CDR2 is FRNRAP in the germline V gene. This CDR3 spans 13 amino acids. Written as DNA, the CDR3 is TGTGCTAGTGGTTTGGGACAGGGAGAGACCCAGTACTTC. Encoded protein: CASGLGQGETQYF.

This rearrangement joins TRBV19 to TRBJ1-4; D uncertain. There are 15 residues in the CDR3. Germline-derived CDR1 and CDR2 are LNHDA and SQIVND (reference sequence). Trimming took off 5 bases at V and 3 bases at J, with 13 bases between the two ends. As DNA, the CDR3 is TGTGCCAGTAGTCCCCCGGGATCACCTAATGAAAAACTGTTTTTT. Its protein product is CASSPPGSPNEKLFF.

The J gene is TRBJ2-1, the V gene TRBV5-6, with TRBD1 matching 7 bases. Germline V CDR1 and CDR2: SGHDT, YYEEEE. The CDR3 totals 16 residues. V dropped 2 bases and J dropped 4; count of bases not matched to a gene: 9. Here the CDR3 reads CASSLPPGQPYNEQFF. CDR3 bases: TGTGCCAGCAGCTTACCACCGGGACAGCCATACAATGAGCAGTTCTTC.

The rearrangement links TRBV7-2 to TRBJ1-1; D not certain. Germline CDR1 reads SGHTA; CDR2 reads FQGNSA. The CDR3 sequence is 15 residues long. V lost 0 bases, J lost 0 bases, and 8 bases lay in between. The CDR3 loop is CASSLALTLNTEAFF. In nucleotides, the CDR3 is TGTGCCAGCAGCTTAGCGCTCACTTTGAACACTGAAGCTTTCTTT.

The V gene is TRBV2, the J gene TRBJ2-7, with D possibly TRBD1 on 5 matching bases. V was shortened by 5 bases and J by 3 bases, with 8 bases between the two germline ends. Germline-derived CDR1 and CDR2 are SNHLY and FYNNEI. This CDR3 comprises 12 residues. The CDR3 reads CASSQGGYEQYF. The DNA for the CDR3 is TGTGCCAGCAGTCAGGGTGGCTACGAGCAGTACTTC.

The DNA for the CDR3 is TGTGCCAGCAGCTCTAACTCGGGAGGGCGGAGTGAGCAGTTCTTC. It specifies CASSSNSGGRSEQFF. The V and J genes are TRBV7-2 and TRBJ2-1; 8 bases agree with TRBD2. CDR1 and CDR2 from the germline V gene are SGHTA and FQGNSA. This CDR3 is built from 15 residues. Trimming cost V 4 bases and J 9 bases; bases outside gene matches: 11.

The chain joins TRBV11-3 to TRBJ2-1; D is undetermined. CDR1 is SGHNT and CDR2 is YENEEA in the germline V gene. This CDR3 spans 14 amino acids. Trimming removed 1 base at V and 0 bases at J, with 4 bases between. In DNA, the CDR3 is TGTGCCAGCAGCTTAGCGGGCTCCTACAATGAGCAGTTCTTC. This sequence encodes CASSLAGSYNEQFF.